Listed below are T cell receptor beta chains from one sample, sequenced in a study of OX40 agonist ivuxolimab in advanced cancers. Measured with immunoSEQ multiplex PCR; TCRdb has only the in-frame clones, and not every one. The repertoire has some 25,000 clones, 80% to 90% of them found once; the top ten carry approximately 9.5%. The source material was CD4+ or CD8+ T cells sorted from blood, sampled in a trial of the OX40 agonist ivuxolimab. These receptors were obtained from an adult with an advanced solid tumor such as melanoma, head and neck, liver or kidney cancer. Both conserved end residues are part of each CDR3. A D gene is named only where the DNA matches it firmly. Size tells how often a clone was seen (once, few, many) or the class of an expanded clone, and some rows leave it out.

V	J	D	size	CDR3	DNA
TRBV7-9	TRBJ2-5	TRBD1	-	CASSGRQGLTETQYF	TGTGCCAGCAGCGGTCGACAGGGTCTGACGGAGACCCAGTACTTC
TRBV19	TRBJ2-5	-	-	CASSIGGGLETQYF	TGTGCCAGTAGTATAGGTGGGGGATTGGAGACCCAGTACTTC
TRBV18	TRBJ2-1	-	once	CASSPILSEQFF	TGTGCCAGCTCACCAATCCTTAGCGAGCAGTTCTTC
TRBV30	TRBJ1-2	-	-	CAWSSGAGGYTF	TGTGCCTGGAGTTCGGGGGCCGGTGGCTACACCTTC
TRBV2	TRBJ1-4	-	-	CASRLSRVKLFF	TGTGCCAGCAGACTATCCAGGGTGAAACTGTTTTTT
TRBV19	TRBJ2-2	-	-	CASSIDPGSTGELFF	TGTGCCAGTAGTATAGATCCCGGGTCCACCGGGGAGCTGTTTTTT
TRBV27	TRBJ2-3	TRBD2	-	CASSLGILAGVSDTQYF	TGTGCCAGCAGTTTGGGGATCCTAGCGGGAGTATCAGATACGCAGTATTTT
TRBV7-3	TRBJ2-1	-	-	CASSFSGVNYNEQFF	TGTGCCAGCAGCTTCTCCGGAGTGAACTACAATGAGCAGTTCTTC
TRBV5-1	TRBJ1-2	-	-	CASSLATSGGGYTF	TGCGCCAGCAGCTTGGCTACCTCGGGAGGTGGCTACACCTTC
TRBV7-3	TRBJ1-1	-	-	CASSSDRNTEAFF	TGTGCCAGCAGCTCCGACAGGAACACTGAAGCTTTCTTT
TRBV11-2	TRBJ2-7	TRBD1	few	CASSLDGGTGPYEQYF	TGTGCCAGCAGCTTAGACGGCGGGACAGGGCCATACGAGCAGTACTTC
TRBV10-3	TRBJ2-5	TRBD2	-	CAISLAGEETQYF	TGTGCCATCAGTCTAGCGGGAGAAGAGACCCAGTACTTC
TRBV19	TRBJ2-2	TRBD1	-	CASSGTGRAGELFF	TGTGCCAGCTCCGGGACAGGGAGAGCCGGGGAGCTGTTTTTT
TRBV11-1	TRBJ2-1	-	-	CASSLHNEQFF	TGTGCCAGCAGCCTCCACAATGAGCAGTTCTTC
TRBV6-5	TRBJ2-1	TRBD2	-	CASSSHRGLAVNEQFF	TGTGCCAGCAGTTCTCACAGGGGACTAGCGGTAAATGAGCAGTTCTTC
TRBV28	TRBJ2-2	TRBD1	-	CASSSTLQGAGTGELFF	TGTGCCAGCAGTTCTACCCTACAGGGGGCGGGCACCGGGGAGCTGTTTTTT
TRBV27	TRBJ2-6	-	-	CASSFSVVFGANVLTF	TGTGCCAGCAGTTTTTCGGTAGTCTTTGGGGCCAACGTCCTGACTTTC
TRBV30	TRBJ1-5	-	-	CAWSPQPNQPQHF	TGTGCCTGGAGTCCACAGCCCAATCAGCCCCAGCATTTT
TRBV2	TRBJ1-2	-	-	CASAQQYGYTF	TGTGCCAGTGCGCAGCAGTATGGCTACACCTTC
TRBV5-6	TRBJ2-3	-	once	CASSYPGPRKDTQYF	TGTGCCAGCAGCTACCCGGGCCCAAGGAAAGATACGCAGTATTTT
TRBV4-3	TRBJ2-2	-	-	CASSQDHIRAGELFF	TGCGCCAGCAGCCAAGATCATATAAGGGCCGGGGAGCTGTTTTTT
TRBV7-2	TRBJ1-1	-	-	CASSLVHGGTEAFF	TGTGCCAGCAGCTTAGTCCATGGGGGCACTGAAGCTTTCTTT
TRBV27	TRBJ1-5	-	once	CASSRKYSNQPQHF	TGTGCCAGCAGTCGCAAATATAGCAATCAGCCCCAGCATTTT